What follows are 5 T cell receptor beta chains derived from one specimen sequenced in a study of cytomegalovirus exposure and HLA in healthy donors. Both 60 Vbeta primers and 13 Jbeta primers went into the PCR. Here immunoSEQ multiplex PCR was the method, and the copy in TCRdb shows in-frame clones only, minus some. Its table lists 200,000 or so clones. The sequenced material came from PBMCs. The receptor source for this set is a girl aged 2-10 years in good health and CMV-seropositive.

CDR3 in amino acids: CASSTSTSPYNEQFF. DNA for the CDR3: TGTGCCAGCAGCACCAGTACTAGCCCCTACAATGAGCAGTTCTTC. The rearrangement uses TRBV11-2 and TRBJ2-1; perhaps TRBD2 as D (6 bases). V was cut by 5 bases and J by 2 bases, with 13 bases left in between. Germline V CDR1 and CDR2: SGHAT, FQNNGV. The CDR3 totals 15 residues. Variable domain in full (rest from reference TRBV11-2 and TRBJ2-1): EAGVAQSPRYKIIEKRQSVAFWCNPISGHATLYWYQQILGQGPKLLIQFQNNGVVDDSQLPKDRFSAERLKGVDSTLKIQPAKLEDSAVYLCASSTSTSPYNEQFFGPGTRLTVL.

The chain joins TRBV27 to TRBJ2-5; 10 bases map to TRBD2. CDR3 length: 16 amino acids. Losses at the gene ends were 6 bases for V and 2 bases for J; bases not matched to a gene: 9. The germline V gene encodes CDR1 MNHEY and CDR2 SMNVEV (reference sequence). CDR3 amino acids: CASSSFGTSEQETQYF. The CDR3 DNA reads TGTGCCAGCAGCTCCTTCGGGACTAGCGAACAAGAGACCCAGTACTTC.

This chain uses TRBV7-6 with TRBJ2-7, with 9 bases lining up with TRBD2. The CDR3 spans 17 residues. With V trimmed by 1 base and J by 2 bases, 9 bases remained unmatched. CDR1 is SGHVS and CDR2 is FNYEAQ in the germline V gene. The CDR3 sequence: CASSLDPSGTQTYEQYF. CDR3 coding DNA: TGTGCCAGCAGCTTAGACCCTAGCGGGACCCAGACCTACGAGCAGTACTTC.

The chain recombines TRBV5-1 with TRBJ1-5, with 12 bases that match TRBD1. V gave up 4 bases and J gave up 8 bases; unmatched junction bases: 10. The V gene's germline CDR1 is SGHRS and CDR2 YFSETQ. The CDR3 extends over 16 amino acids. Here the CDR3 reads CASSLGTGGGYEPQHF. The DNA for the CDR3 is TGCGCCAGCAGCCTCGGGACAGGGGGCGGGTATGAGCCCCAGCATTTT.

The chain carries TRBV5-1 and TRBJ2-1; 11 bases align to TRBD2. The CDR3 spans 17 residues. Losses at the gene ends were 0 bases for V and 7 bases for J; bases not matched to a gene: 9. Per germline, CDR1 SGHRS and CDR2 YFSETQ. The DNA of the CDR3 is TGCGCCAGCAGCTTGGCCCCGAGTAGCGGGAGGGTTAATGAGCAGTTCTTC. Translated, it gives CASSLAPSSGRVNEQFF.